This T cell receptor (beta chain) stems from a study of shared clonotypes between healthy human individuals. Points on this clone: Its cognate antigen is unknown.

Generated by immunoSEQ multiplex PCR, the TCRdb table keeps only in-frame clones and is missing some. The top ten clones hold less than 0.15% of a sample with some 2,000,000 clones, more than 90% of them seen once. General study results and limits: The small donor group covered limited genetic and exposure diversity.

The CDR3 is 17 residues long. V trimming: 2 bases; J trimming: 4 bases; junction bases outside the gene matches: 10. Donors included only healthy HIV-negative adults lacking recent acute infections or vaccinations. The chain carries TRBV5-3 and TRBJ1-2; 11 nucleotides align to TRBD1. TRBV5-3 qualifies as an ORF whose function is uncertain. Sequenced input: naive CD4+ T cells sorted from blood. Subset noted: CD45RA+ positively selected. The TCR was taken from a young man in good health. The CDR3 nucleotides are TGTGCCAGAAGCTTTTGCCGGGACAGGGGGATGGTCTATGGCTACACCTTC. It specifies CARSFCRDRGMVYGYTF.